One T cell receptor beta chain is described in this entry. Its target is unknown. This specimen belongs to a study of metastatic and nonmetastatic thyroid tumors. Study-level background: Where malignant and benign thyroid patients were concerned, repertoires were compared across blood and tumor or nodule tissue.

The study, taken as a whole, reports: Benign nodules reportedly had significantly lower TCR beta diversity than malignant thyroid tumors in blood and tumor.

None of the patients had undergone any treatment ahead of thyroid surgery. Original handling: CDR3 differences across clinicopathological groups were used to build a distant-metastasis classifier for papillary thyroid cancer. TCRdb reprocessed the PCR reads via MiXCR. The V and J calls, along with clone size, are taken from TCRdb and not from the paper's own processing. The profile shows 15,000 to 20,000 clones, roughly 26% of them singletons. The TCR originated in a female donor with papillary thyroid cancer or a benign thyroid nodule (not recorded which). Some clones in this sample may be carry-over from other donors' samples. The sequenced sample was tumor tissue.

CDR3 region: CSAYGRGSYEQYF. The DNA of the CDR3 is TGCAGTGCGTACGGGAGAGGGTCCTACGAGCAGTACTTC. The chain couples TRBV20-1 to TRBJ2-7; D might be TRBD2 (6 bases). In germline, CDR1 is DFQATT, CDR2 SNEGSKA (reference sequence). The germline V and J ends were trimmed by 6 bases and 1 base, with 13 bases remaining between them. This CDR3 comprises 13 residues.